This is a list of T cell receptor beta chains from one sample in a study of CD8+CD57+ T cells in acquired aplastic anemia. TCRdb re-derived calls from the reads in MiXCR, one entry per CDR3 protein. Of more than 150,000 distinct CDR3 sequences listed, around 50% are singletons. Material: sorted CD4+, CD8+, or CD8+CD57+ T cells (not recorded which) from PBMCs. These TCRs come from a human donor with aplastic anemia. Each CDR3 is given with its conserved first and last residue. D genes are given only for firm matches. Some rows mark clone size as missing; the rest say once, few, many or name a class of expanded clone.

J	D	V	size	DNA	CDR3
TRBJ1-6	.	TRBV7-9	few	TGTGCCAGCAGCTTAGCATCGGCAGAAAATTCACCCCTCCACTTT	CASSLASAENSPLHF
TRBJ2-5	TRBD2	TRBV20-1	.	TGCAGTGCTGGGACTACCAGAAAAGAGACCCAGTACTTC	CSAGTTRKETQYF
TRBJ1-6	.	TRBV27	many	TGTGCCAGCAGTGAATTACGGGGCGGGGTGGATTCACCCCTCCACTTT	CASSELRGGVDSPLHF
TRBJ2-7	TRBD1	TRBV5-1	many	TGCGCCAGCACCCTCTTGAACCCAGGGGGCTTGAAGGAGCAGTACTTC	CASTLLNPGGLKEQYF
TRBJ2-1	.	TRBV7-9	.	TGTGTCATAGGGCCCTACAATGAGCAGTTCTTC	CVIGPYNEQFF
TRBJ1-1	TRBD1	TRBV19	many	TGTGCCAGTACGGCAGGGGGGTTAGTGAACACTGAAGCTTTCTTT	CASTAGGLVNTEAFF
TRBJ2-7	.	TRBV12-3/TRBV12-4	many	TGTGCCAGCAGTTTCCCAACAGGATCCCGAAACTACGAGCAGTACTTC	CASSFPTGSRNYEQYF
TRBJ2-7	.	TRBV27	.	TGTGCCAGCAGTTTCACAGGGAGGTCCTACGAGCAGTACTTC	CASSFTGRSYEQYF
TRBJ1-2	.	TRBV7-9	.	TGTGCCAGCACCCACGACCTCGGTGGCGGCTATGGCTACACCTTC	CASTHDLGGGYGYTF
TRBJ2-7	TRBD2	TRBV15	.	TGTGCCACCAGCAGACAAGGACTAGCGAGCGAGCAGTACTTC	CATSRQGLASEQYF
TRBJ2-2	.	TRBV7-2	.	TGTGCCAGCAGCGGTAGTTTCTCCGGGGAGCTGTTTTTT	CASSGSFSGELFF
TRBJ1-5	.	TRBV2	few	TGTGCCAGCAGTGCACAGGTTAGCAATCAGCCCCAGCATTTT	CASSAQVSNQPQHF
TRBJ1-5	.	TRBV27	many	TGTGCCAGCAGTTTAGGACATTATAGCAATCAGCCCCAGCATTTT	CASSLGHYSNQPQHF
TRBJ1-6	.	TRBV9	.	TGTGCCAGCAGCGTGTCGGGAGTGGACTCACCCCTCCACTTT	CASSVSGVDSPLHF
TRBJ1-2	TRBD1	TRBV2	many	TGTGCCAGCAGTGTATTTGGACAGGGGGGTGGCTACACCTTC	CASSVFGQGGGYTF
TRBJ2-7	TRBD2	TRBV15	many	TGTGCCACCAGCAGAGATATTTTTAGCGGGGGGTTCGACGAGCAGTACTTC	CATSRDIFSGGFDEQYF
TRBJ2-3	TRBD1	TRBV24-1	few	TGTGCCACCAGTCAAACGACAGGGGGCGCGGATACGCAGTATTTT	CATSQTTGGADTQYF
TRBJ1-3	.	TRBV7-3	.	TGTGCCAGCAGCCTGGGCCCGGGGAACACCATATATTTT	CASSLGPGNTIYF
TRBJ1-3	.	TRBV20-1	.	TGCAGTGCTAGAGATCCGGGGGCTGGAAACACCATATATTTT	CSARDPGAGNTIYF
TRBJ2-3	TRBD1	TRBV15	few	TGTGCCACCAGCGGGAAGGCAGGGGGTGGTGCAGATACGCAGTATTTT	CATSGKAGGGADTQYF
TRBJ1-2	.	TRBV24-1	.	TGTGCCACCAGTGATTTTCAGGGGTACAGGGTGGCCTATGGCTACACCTTC	CATSDFQGYRVAYGYTF
TRBJ1-1	.	TRBV14	many	TGTGCCAGCAGCCTCATGGGGGGGAACACTGAAGCTTTCTTT	CASSLMGGNTEAFF
TRBJ1-2	.	TRBV20-1	.	TGCAGTGGGCTGGGGACGCGCGATGGCTACACCTTC	CSGLGTRDGYTF
TRBJ1-4	.	TRBV14	many	TGTGCCAGCAGCCAAGATTGGGATGGAAGACTGTTTTTT	CASSQDWDGRLFF
TRBJ2-3	.	TRBV5-6	.	TGTGCCGGCAGCGCACAGGGTACAGATACGCAGTATTTT	CAGSAQGTDTQYF
TRBJ2-5	TRBD2	TRBV2	.	TGTGCCAGCGGACTAGCGGGACAAGAGACCCAGTACTTC	CASGLAGQETQYF
TRBJ2-3	TRBD2	TRBV9	many	TGTGCCAGCAGCGGGGCCTGGGGGGGGGGCACAGATACGCAGTATTTT	CASSGAWGGGTDTQYF
TRBJ2-5	.	TRBV6-2/TRBV6-3	.	TGTGCCAGCCGAATAGGGGAGACCCAGTACTTC	CASRIGETQYF
TRBJ1-6	TRBD1	TRBV25-1	.	TGTGCCAGCAGTGCCCCCGGGACAGGGTCGTCACCCCTCCACTTT	CASSAPGTGSSPLHF
TRBJ2-3	TRBD2	TRBV10-3	.	TGTGCCATCAGTGGGGGCGGGGGGAGGGATACGCAGTATTTT	CAISGGGGRDTQYF
TRBJ1-2	.	TRBV25-1	once	TGTGCCAGCAGTGAATTAGGGACCACAGGTGGCTACACCTTC	CASSELGTTGGYTF
TRBJ2-7	.	TRBV14	.	TGTGCCAGCAGCCTACGTGTCAGCCGGGCCTACATCCACGAGCAGTACTTC	CASSLRVSRAYIHEQYF
TRBJ2-2	.	TRBV4-1	few	TGCGCCAGCAGCCAAGGGGGCAGGAGGACCGGGGAGCTGTTTTTT	CASSQGGRRTGELFF
TRBJ1-1	TRBD1	TRBV10-3	.	TGTGCCATCAGGGAATGGACAGGACAATTGAACACTGAAGCTTTCTTT	CAIREWTGQLNTEAFF
TRBJ1-5	.	TRBV12-3/TRBV12-4	many	TGTGCCAGCAGTCCCAATAGCAATCAGCCCCAGCATTTT	CASSPNSNQPQHF
TRBJ1-4	.	TRBV15	.	TGTGCCACCAGCAGAGATTCAAGAGGTAATGAGAAACTGTTTTTT	CATSRDSRGNEKLFF
TRBJ2-7	.	TRBV2	many	TGTGCCAGCAAAAGCTCCGACGGGGGCGCGATCTACGAGCAGTACTTC	CASKSSDGGAIYEQYF
TRBJ1-1	.	TRBV5-8	many	TGTGCCAGCAGCTTGTCTCCAGGGAACACTGAAGCTTTCTTT	CASSLSPGNTEAFF
TRBJ1-5	.	TRBV11-2	.	TGTGCCAGCAGTCCCGGGTCTACGTCTCGTCAGCCCCAGCATTTT	CASSPGSTSRQPQHF
TRBJ2-7	.	TRBV7-9	few	TGTGCCAGCAGGGCTGACGCTCGAGAGCAGTACTTC	CASRADAREQYF
TRBJ2-5	.	TRBV20-1	many	TGCAGTGCTAGTATTACGGGGACCCAGTACTTC	CSASITGTQYF
TRBJ1-5	TRBD1	TRBV7-9	many	TGTGCCAGCAGCTTAGGGGTGGGACAGGGAGGCGATCAGCCCCAGCATTTT	CASSLGVGQGGDQPQHF
TRBJ2-7	.	TRBV6-5	.	TGTGCCAGCAGTTTCCCAGGGAGCACCTACGAGCAGTACTTC	CASSFPGSTYEQYF
TRBJ2-3	TRBD2	TRBV2	few	TGTGCCAGCAGTTCCACGGGGGGAACTGGCACAGATACGCAGTATTTT	CASSSTGGTGTDTQYF
TRBJ2-7	TRBD1	TRBV2	.	TGTGCCAGCGGGGACAGGGGGACTACCGAGCAGTACTTC	CASGDRGTTEQYF
TRBJ1-3	.	TRBV10-3	.	TGTGCCAGCAAAGACAGTACTCTGGGTGGAAACACCATGTATTTT	CASKDSTLGGNTMYF
TRBJ1-1	.	TRBV6-1	few	TGTGCCAGCAGTGCAGAGCCTAACACTGAAGCTTTCTTT	CASSAEPNTEAFF
TRBJ1-1	.	TRBV2	.	TGTGCCAGCAGTGAACCGACGACGGTGAACACTGAAGCTTTCTTT	CASSEPTTVNTEAFF
TRBJ1-2	TRBD1	TRBV18	.	TGTGCCAGCTCACCCGGGACAGAGATGGGCTACACCTTC	CASSPGTEMGYTF
TRBJ1-5	.	TRBV2	few	TGTGCCAGCAGTTTCCGCTCAGGGAGTCAGCCCCAGCATTTT	CASSFRSGSQPQHF
TRBJ1-2	.	TRBV10-3	.	TGTGCCATCAGTGAGTCGATGGAACATTATGGCTACACCTTC	CAISESMEHYGYTF
TRBJ1-5	TRBD1	TRBV2	.	TGTGCCATCAGCGAGGGACAGGAGCACAATCAGCCCCAGCATTTT	CAISEGQEHNQPQHF
TRBJ2-1	TRBD2	TRBV2	.	TGTGCCAGCATTCCGGAGCTAACGGGAGGGGGTGAGCAGTTCTTC	CASIPELTGGGEQFF
TRBJ1-2	.	TRBV2	many	TGTGCCAGCAGTGAAGGGGGGCCTCAGGTGGGCTACACCTTC	CASSEGGPQVGYTF
TRBJ2-3	TRBD2	TRBV10-1	many	TGCGCCAGCAGTGAGTCGTGGCGGGGGGAAGGAGATACGCAGTATTTT	CASSESWRGEGDTQYF